This T cell receptor beta chain was sequenced for a study of prognosis after radiotherapy for stage I lung cancer (dated by TCRdb to about 2021). Background for the entire study: Between April 2018 and early 2019, some 20 patients with stage I NSCLC were enrolled in Nanjing, China. Among the enrolled patients, 12 to 15 had newly diagnosed primary stage I lung tumors, while roughly five had oligometastatic NSCLC following surgical resection of the primary tumor. Every patient was regarded as medically inoperable, because of comorbidities in 11 to 12 cases and refusal of surgery in 6 or 7 cases. The cohort comprised roughly 12 men and about 6 women with a median age of 74.5 years, ranging from roughly 53 to 84 years. On tumor histology, roughly 11 patients had adenocarcinoma and about seven had squamous cell carcinoma. SBRT was delivered in 3 to 5 fractions with a biologically effective dose of at least 100 Gy, and image-guided IMRT or VMAT was used for delivery. Concurrent therapy was not administered to any patient alongside SBRT. About 20% of the 19 patients developed distant metastases after SBRT, at a median of about seven months; the other 15 showed no significant progression. The study profiled peripheral blood TCR beta repertoires from stage I NSCLC patients before and after stereotactic body radiotherapy and related them to distant failure. The study sequenced approximately 38 blood samples from 19 patients, one before and one after SBRT per patient. The research as a whole found: After SBRT, the number of unique TCR clones decreased (median about 10,000 before versus around 7,000 after; Wilcoxon paired P=0.011). No determination of tumor specificity was made for expanded TCR clones. Differences by metastasis status were reportedly seen in TRBV and TRBJ usage frequencies, involving two V genes at baseline and, after SBRT, roughly ten V genes and two J genes. All reported P values were unadjusted for multiple comparisons. Post-SBRT Shannon entropy and its change from baseline were lower in patients who developed distant metastases; baseline Shannon entropy was not associated with metastases. The study was limited by the small cohort and short follow-up, and independent validation of the study findings is required.

A history of other malignancies or of prior chemotherapy or radiotherapy was absent in all patients, and node-negative disease was shown on CT and PET/CT in all patients. At each of two time points, approximately 6.6 milliliters of peripheral venous blood were collected in EDTA tubes. PBMCs were isolated by Ficoll-Paque Plus density-gradient centrifugation. Samples were stored at -80°C immediately after collection until analysis. There are many counts of this clonotype. Its antigen has not been determined. A much larger clonotype is one base distant, so this may be a read error. The conserved phenylalanine or tryptophan is not found at the CDR3 terminus, so this likely reflects a read error. Two rounds of multiplex PCR were used to amplify the TCR beta CDR3 region from genomic DNA. The first PCR round used primers specific to each TRBV and TRBJ gene, with sequences filed in Chinese patent CN105087789A. The second PCR round used universal primers. The Roche High Pure PCR Template Preparation Kit was used to extract genomic DNA from frozen PBMCs. Paired-end sequencing with 151 bp reads was performed on the libraries using an Illumina HiSeq 3000. Per the authors' processing: Raw reads lacking the multiplex PCR primer sequences were removed with CutAdapt. High-quality paired reads were merged into contigs with PEAR. TRB V, D and J gene segments were assigned to each contig with MiXCR by alignment to reference sequences. To remove sequencing errors, CDR3 sequences were clustered according to base quality and sequence similarity. Shannon entropy, normalized by the natural log of the productive TCR sequence number, served as the measure of diversity. Clonality was defined as one minus Shannon entropy divided by the natural log of the number of unique clonotypes. Progression-free survival cut-offs for repertoire metrics were chosen using the Youden index of ROC curves, with analyses run in R 3.5.3. TCRdb itself trimmed the public reads at Q25 with fastp, ran MiXCR and retained productive beta chains. A single entry per CDR3 protein holds the most common genes and DNA from its merged rows. The authors' filters were not applied to this entry. The sample table contains around 51,000 distinct CDR3 sequences; only one count was recorded for 30% to 35% of them. In total, the top ten clones hold roughly 8.3% of the sample.

Trimming costs V 6 bases and J 7 bases, and their ends lie 16 bases apart. Ends included, the CDR3 has 15 residues. The kept DNA is CDR3 alone, 45 bases in frame from the first base. The chain links TRBV12-3 or TRBV12-4 with TRBJ1-6, with an unclear D gene assignment. Sequencing used PBMCs, obtained before or after stereotactic body radiation therapy (not recorded which). This TCR came from a donor over 45 with non-small cell lung cancer. The sequenced DNA is TGTGCCAGCAGCTTCGGGAGCGTAGGGAATTCACCCCTCCACCTT. The translation is CASSFGSVGNSPLHL.